These T cell receptor beta chains were read from a single sample in a study of T cell responses to AZD1222 COVID-19 vaccine. Sequenced by immunoSEQ multiplex PCR; TCRdb stores in-frame clones only, minus some. The data hold 180,000 or so clones, with around 90% observed a single time. Sequences were derived from peripheral blood, sampled 28 days after the second AZD1222 dose. The receptors stem from an adult who received the AZD1222 COVID-19 vaccine. The CDR3 runs from the conserved cysteine through the conserved F or W. The order of the fields is clone size, D gene, J gene, V gene, CDR3 protein, CDR3 DNA. The D gene is left open where the match is weak. Size is omitted from some rows. Given values are once, few, many or a class for expanded clones.

>-|TRBD2|TRBJ2-1|TRBV6-5
CASRASGSNEQFF
TGTGCCAGCAGGGCTAGCGGGAGTAATGAGCAGTTCTTC
>-|-|TRBJ2-7|TRBV18
CASSQENLGEQYF
TGTGCCAGCTCACAAGAGAATTTGGGTGAGCAGTACTTC
>once|TRBD1|TRBJ1-2|TRBV14
CASSQRQGAPGGYTF
TGTGCCAGCAGCCAACGACAGGGGGCCCCCGGTGGCTACACCTTC
>-|-|TRBJ1-1|TRBV15
CATSRDFQGTNTEAFF
TGTGCCACCAGCAGAGATTTTCAAGGGACGAACACTGAAGCTTTCTTT
>few|-|TRBJ2-2|TRBV3-1/TRBV3-2
CASSQEDSNTGELFF
TGTGCCAGCAGCCAGGAGGACAGTAACACCGGGGAGCTGTTTTTT
>-|TRBD1|TRBJ1-1|TRBV5-3
CARSSNGTAHTEAFF
TGTGCCAGAAGCTCGAACGGGACAGCTCACACTGAAGCTTTCTTT
>-|TRBD1|TRBJ1-6|TRBV27
CASSLWAGTEGNSPLHF
TGTGCCAGCAGTTTATGGGCCGGGACAGAGGGTAATTCACCCCTCCACTTT
>once|-|TRBJ2-2|TRBV19
CASSTRRGGVGTGELFF
TGTGCCAGTAGTACCCGTCGAGGGGGAGTCGGCACCGGGGAGCTGTTTTTT
>-|-|TRBJ2-1|TRBV28
CASSSGGYNEQFF
TGTGCCAGCAGTTCCGGCGGATACAATGAGCAGTTCTTC
>-|-|TRBJ2-3|TRBV3-1/TRBV3-2
CASSQSTDTQYF
TGTGCCAGCAGCCAAAGCACAGATACGCAGTATTTT
>-|-|TRBJ1-1|TRBV24-1
CATRDGQINTEAFF
TGTGCCACCAGGGACGGCCAGATTAACACTGAAGCTTTCTTT
>-|-|TRBJ1-5|TRBV28
CASALGTRGQPQHF
TGTGCCAGCGCCCTCGGGACCCGCGGACAGCCCCAGCATTTT
>-|-|TRBJ1-2|TRBV6-5
CASSKRGADGYTF
TGTGCCAGCAGTAAACGGGGAGCCGATGGCTACACCTTC
>-|TRBD1|TRBJ2-3|TRBV11-2
CASSRVQGDTQYF
TGTGCCAGCAGCCGAGTACAGGGGGATACGCAGTATTTT
>once|-|TRBJ1-2|TRBV28
CASSHPTGHLYGYTF
TGTGCCAGCAGCCACCCCACAGGACATCTTTATGGCTACACCTTC
>-|-|TRBJ1-5|TRBV7-2
CASSPVRGNQPQHF
TGTGCCAGCAGCCCCGTGAGAGGGAATCAGCCCCAGCATTTT
>once|-|TRBJ1-6|TRBV2
CASCVGGQYNSPLHF
TGTGCCAGCTGTGTCGGGGGTCAGTATAATTCACCCCTCCACTTT
>-|-|TRBJ1-2|TRBV7-2
CASSLGGGIGYTF
TGTGCCAGCAGCTTAGGTGGGGGCATTGGCTACACCTTC
>-|-|TRBJ2-3|TRBV7-3
CASSPGIGPTDTQYF
TGTGCCAGCAGCCCCGGGATCGGGCCAACAGATACGCAGTATTTT
>-|-|TRBJ2-6|TRBV14
CASSPIPGANLKSGANVLTF
TGTGCCAGCAGCCCGATTCCCGGGGCCAATCTGAAGTCTGGGGCCAACGTCCTGACTTTC